Detailed here is one T cell receptor (beta chain). The data derive from a study of shared T cell receptors in the human thymus. From germline, CDR1 is LGHNT and CDR2 FRNRAP. This CDR3 has 14 residues. Trimming left V 6 bases short and J 0 bases short, with 8 bases between. Method: immunoSEQ multiplex PCR; TCRdb's copy keeps in-frame clones and lacks some. This sample has some 760,000 clones; approximately 85% occur once, and the top ten carry about 0.0098%. The sample was also reused in another study, on human thymus T cells.

The sequence derives from a girl in the first two years of life with a congenital heart defect. Sequenced sample: thymocytes. The chain combines TRBV12-5 with TRBJ1-4; D is uncertain. This CDR3 is CASGYSATNEKLFF. CDR3 DNA: TGTGCTAGTGGCTACAGTGCAACTAATGAAAAACTGTTTTTT.